This T cell receptor (beta chain) was identified during a study of CD8+CD57+ T cells in acquired aplastic anemia. At the level of the study: Sorted cells (CD4+ and CD8+) yielded DNA amounts that averaged 3.2 ug. CD4+ cells from healthy donors averaged approximately 11 million reads. Study findings and constraints: Patients did not significantly differ from controls in CD8+ Simpson's diversity. Found in both controls and patients were some 30 CD8+ CDR3 sequences.

Germline loops: CDR1 SGDLS, CDR2 YYNGEE. CDR3 length: 14 residues. The V and J ends lost 3 bases and 8 bases, in that order; junction bases with no gene match: 4. Genomic DNA was employed as the template in profiling TCR beta VDJ and CDR3. In TCRdb, the reads were re-called with MiXCR into one record per CDR3 protein. The data show a few hundred thousand distinct CDR3 sequences, over 60% seen once. Concerning this clonotype itself: Its antigen remains unknown.

The V gene is TRBV9, the J gene TRBJ2-1; 11 bases line up with TRBD2. This clonotype was sampled from a human donor in good health. The sample consisted of sorted CD4+, CD8+, or CD8+CD57+ T cells (not recorded which) from PBMCs. As DNA, the CDR3 is TGTGCCAGCAGCGGTAGCGGGAGGGCCGATGAGCAGTTCTTC. Translation: CASSGSGRADEQFF.